One and the same sample provided the 27 T cell receptor beta chains below, sequenced in a study of T-cell reconstitution after alpha-beta-depleted transplantation in children listed by TCRdb under 2016. The library was obtained by PCR. TCRdb records Illumina HiSeq 2500 as the sequencer. TCR library preparation used molecular barcoding, with unique molecular identifiers applied to normalize quantification of the TCRbeta repertoire. TCRdb reanalyzed the raw reads on its own, using fastp at Q25 for trimming and MiXCR for clone calling, and kept in-frame beta chains. Rows with one shared CDR3 protein collapse into an entry with the most common genes and DNA. This sample is represented by about 980,000 distinct CDR3 sequences; 25% to 35% of them were singletons. Of the sample, under 30% is held by the ten largest clones. The sample's treatment or condition label is to be understood as: allogeneic hematopoietic cell transplantation with graft depleted of TCRalphabeta T cells and CD19 B cells.

The sample here was PBMCs, mostly from graft donor cells, taken 360 days after TCRalphabeta/CD19-depleted stem cell transplant. The receptor set was obtained from a boy under two years old who had a stem cell transplant for SCID, so the T cells may come from the graft donor.

The rearrangement joins TRBV5-1 to TRBJ2-5; weak D call: TRBD1 (6 bases). The V end lost 0 bases, the J end lost 3 bases, and 9 bases lay between the germline ends. Per germline, CDR1 SGHRS and CDR2 YFSETQ. This CDR3 is 14 amino acids long. This chain's CDR3 is CASSLVGAKETQYF. CDR3 bases: TGCGCCAGCAGCTTGGTGGGGGCGAAAGAGACCCAGTACTTC.

This clonotype showed up just a few times. The rearrangement joins TRBV7-9 to TRBJ2-2; TRBD2 matches 12 bases. CDR1 is SEHNR and CDR2 is FQNEAQ in the germline V gene (reference sequence). The CDR3 extends over 17 amino acids. With V trimmed by 2 bases and J by 0 bases, 1 base remained unmatched. As DNA, the CDR3 is TGTGCCAGCAGCTTAACTAGCGGGGGGCCGAACACCGGGGAGCTGTTTTTT. This codes for CASSLTSGGPNTGELFF.

The CDR3 sequence: CASTLLTSGGPNEQFF. CDR3 in DNA: TGTGCCAGCACACTACTGACTAGCGGGGGCCCGAATGAGCAGTTCTTC. The rearrangement joins TRBV6-1 to TRBJ2-1; 12 bases are a match to TRBD2. The germline V gene encodes CDR1 MNHNS and CDR2 SASEGT. V lost 7 bases to trimming and J lost 7 bases; unmatched junction nucleotides: 11. The CDR3 loop spans 16 amino acids.

V usage is TRBV5-1 and J usage is TRBJ1-1; 7 bases are shared with TRBD1. Germline CDR1 SGHRS, CDR2 YFSETQ. V lost 7 bases and J lost 1; bases outside the gene matches: 7. The length of the CDR3 is 14 residues. The CDR3 DNA reads TGCGCCAGCGCTCTGACAGGGTCGAACACTGAAGCTTTCTTT. It codes for CASALTGSNTEAFF. Complete variable domain (other parts from reference TRBV5-1 and TRBJ1-1): KAGVTQTPRYLIKTRGQQVTLSCSPISGHRSVSWYQQTPGQGLQFLFEYFSETQRNKGNFPGRFSGRQFSNSRSEMNVSTLELGDSALYLCASALTGSNTEAFFGQGTRLTVV.

This clonotype has more than one count but fewer than ten. The chain carries TRBV12-3 or TRBV12-4 and TRBJ2-5, with D maybe TRBD1 (6 bases). V dropped 5 bases and J dropped 4 bases, with 14 bases sitting between them. The CDR3 contains 14 residues. The CDR3: CASSPQGIRETQYF. Written as DNA, the CDR3 is TGTGCCAGCAGTCCCCAGGGGATTCGAGAGACCCAGTACTTC.

The chain employs TRBV27 and TRBJ2-1; a possible D gene is TRBD1 (6 bases). The CDR3 extends over 14 amino acids. CDR1 is MNHEY, CDR2 SMNVEV, per germline (reference sequence). V dropped 6 bases and J dropped 6 bases, with 15 bases sitting between them. The CDR3 nucleotides are TGTGCCAGCAGATACAGGGACGGAGGCAATGAGCAGTTCTTC. Encoded protein: CASRYRDGGNEQFF.

The V call is TRBV4-1, the J call TRBJ2-1; no clear D. V was clipped by 1 base and J by 4 bases, with 17 bases between them. This CDR3 is 17 amino acids long. From germline, CDR1 is MGHRA and CDR2 YSYEKL. CDR3 DNA sequence: TGCGCCAGCAGCCAAGTATACGCCAATTTCGCGTACAATGAGCAGTTCTTC. Translation gives CASSQVYANFAYNEQFF.

This clonotype was counted only a few times. This sequence joins TRBV5-1 and TRBJ2-1; D ambiguous. Trimming cost V 2 bases and J 3 bases, with 9 bases left between them. Germline loops: CDR1 SGHRS, CDR2 YFSETQ. The CDR3 totals 14 residues. CDR3 residues: CASSFDGVYNEQFF. CDR3 bases: TGCGCCAGCAGCTTTGATGGGGTCTACAATGAGCAGTTCTTC.

This clonotype was picked up a small number of times. The CDR3 is CASSLGNTRSPLHF. CDR3 coding DNA: TGTGCCAGCAGCTTAGGTAATACACGCTCACCCCTCCACTTT. V usage is TRBV13 and J usage is TRBJ1-6; D not certain. This CDR3 spans 14 amino acids. V gave up 0 bases and J gave up 10 bases, with 10 bases separating them. Germline values: CDR1 PRHDT, CDR2 FYEKMQ (reference sequence).

The V call is TRBV12-3 or TRBV12-4, the J call TRBJ2-5; 7 bases align to TRBD1. After removal of 5 bases from V and 5 bases from J, the junction contained 11 bases not matched to a gene. This CDR3 has 15 residues. The DNA of the CDR3 is TGTGCCAGCAGTCCTCTGACAGGGACCTGGGAGACCCAGTACTTC. It encodes CASSPLTGTWETQYF.

The chain joins TRBV7-8 to TRBJ1-3, with a weak D call TRBD1 (5 bases). This CDR3 is 17 amino acids long. V was pared by 3 bases and J by 4 bases, with 19 bases between. Germline values: CDR1 SGHVS, CDR2 FQNEAQ. The CDR3 coding sequence is TGTGCCAGCAGCTTCTGGCGTCGGGGACTGGGCGGAAACACCATATATTTT. Its translation: CASSFWRRGLGGNTIYF.

This clonotype appeared a few times. The rearrangement links TRBV7-9 to TRBJ2-1, with D tentatively TRBD2 (5 bases). The V and J ends lost 6 bases and 3 bases respectively, with 15 bases between them. Germline assignment: CDR1 SEHNR and CDR2 FQNEAQ (reference sequence). The length of the CDR3 is 15 residues. CDR3 sequence: CASSPAWTGYNEQFF. The CDR3 DNA sequence: TGTGCCAGCAGTCCCGCCTGGACTGGCTACAATGAGCAGTTCTTC.

This chain connects TRBV10-3 to TRBJ2-1; TRBD2 matches 9 bases. CDR1 is ENHRY, CDR2 SYGVKD, per germline. The CDR3 covers 14 residues. Trimming took 7 bases from V and 5 from J; bases not matched to a gene: 6. CDR3: CAITKTSGDNEQFF. The CDR3 DNA reads TGTGCCATCACCAAGACTAGCGGCGACAATGAGCAGTTCTTC.

The chain couples TRBV6-2 or TRBV6-3 to TRBJ2-7, with D perhaps matching TRBD1 (5 bases). The CDR3 covers 11 residues. V was clipped by 6 bases and J by 6 bases, with 9 bases between them. CDR1 is MNHEY, CDR2 SVGEGT, per germline. The CDR3 DNA follows: TGTGCCAGCAGAGACAGTTCCGAGCAGTACTTC. It codes for CASRDSSEQYF.

The chain carries TRBV11-2 and TRBJ1-1; 8 nucleotides agree with TRBD1. The CDR3 loop spans 15 amino acids. From germline, CDR1 is SGHAT and CDR2 FQNNGV. V lost 3 bases and J lost 4; bases outside the gene matches: 7. In nucleotides, the CDR3 is TGTGCCAGCAGCTTCCCGTCAGGGGGCGTCACTGAAGCTTTCTTT. Translated, it gives CASSFPSGGVTEAFF.

This sequence joins TRBV5-1 and TRBJ2-7; 8 bases match TRBD1. Germline CDR1 is SGHRS and CDR2 is YFSETQ. The trim removed 4 bases at V and 5 bases at J, leaving 8 bases unmatched. The CDR3 loop spans 14 amino acids. The CDR3 region has the DNA TGCGCCAGCAGCCTGTTGGACAGGGAGGACGAGCAGTACTTC. Its translation: CASSLLDREDEQYF.

This chain joins TRBV4-2 and TRBJ2-2; TRBD2 aligns across 8 bases. The CDR3 is 16 residues long. Germline values: CDR1 LGHNA, CDR2 YNFKEQ. Germline trimming cut 3 bases from V and 4 bases from J; bases unmatched to any gene: 7. CDR3 protein: CASSHGRGGGTGELFF. The CDR3 DNA reads TGTGCCAGCAGCCACGGGAGGGGGGGAGGCACCGGGGAGCTGTTTTTT.

This chain connects TRBV7-2 to TRBJ2-5; the match to TRBD2 covers 7 bases. This CDR3 contains 19 residues. With V trimmed by 0 bases and J by 3 bases, 16 bases remained unmatched. CDR1 is SGHTA, CDR2 FQGNSA, per germline. Here the CDR3 DNA reads TGTGCCAGCAGCTTAGCGCCAGTGGGTGGGGGAGGGGCGGAAGAGACCCAGTACTTC. Encoded protein: CASSLAPVGGGGAEETQYF.

The CDR3 reads CASRTRGGELFF. The CDR3, as DNA: TGTGCCAGCAGGACCCGGGGCGGGGAGCTGTTTTTT. The chain uses TRBV5-6 and TRBJ2-2; tentative D call: TRBD2 (5 bases). Germline V gene lookup returns CDR1 SGHDT and CDR2 YYEEEE. Trimming shortened V by 5 bases and J by 7 bases, and 9 bases separated the two germline ends. There are 12 residues in the CDR3.

The DNA of the CDR3 is TGCGCCAGCAGCCAATTATACCGGACAGAAGAGCATTATGGCTACACCTTC. Amino acid sequence: CASSQLYRTEEHYGYTF. The rearrangement uses TRBV4-1 and TRBJ1-2; perhaps TRBD1 as D (6 bases). Germline CDR1 reads MGHRA; CDR2 reads YSYEKL. CDR3 size: 17 residues. V gave up 2 bases and J gave up 5 bases, with 21 bases separating them.

This rearrangement joins TRBV7-8 to TRBJ2-7; 10 bases map to TRBD2. The CDR3 length is 16 residues. Germline assignment: CDR1 SGHVS and CDR2 FQNEAQ. J lost 0 bases, V lost 4 bases, and 6 bases had no gene match. This chain's CDR3 is CASSSMSGGASYEQYF. CDR3 coding DNA: TGTGCCAGCAGCTCGATGAGCGGGGGGGCCTCCTACGAGCAGTACTTC.

The table lists this clonotype with a few counts. V is TRBV9 and J is TRBJ2-7, with TRBD2 matching over 7 bases. Trimming at V came to 4 bases and at J to 6 bases, leaving 13 bases not matched to a gene. This CDR3 contains 15 residues. From germline, CDR1 is SGDLS and CDR2 YYNGEE. As DNA, the CDR3 is TGTGCCAGCAGCCCGCGGGGGACCGGGCCGGGCGAGCAGTACTTC. This translates into CASSPRGTGPGEQYF.

This clonotype came up a few times. CDR3 nucleotides: TGCAGTGCTAGAGATATAGGACAGGGGTACTATGAGCAGTTCTTC. Translation gives CSARDIGQGYYEQFF. The chain combines TRBV20-1 with TRBJ2-1; TRBD1 matches at 9 bases. The V gene end was trimmed by 0 bases and the J gene end by 8 bases; junction bases not matched to a gene: 8. The CDR3 consists of 15 residues. Germline CDR1 and CDR2: DFQATT and SNEGSKA (reference sequence).

The genes are TRBV5-1 and TRBJ2-2, with 10 bases matching TRBD2. The CDR3 has 15 amino acids. Germline V gene data show CDR1 as SGHRS and CDR2 as YFSETQ. J gave up 7 bases and V 6 bases, and 9 bases lay outside the gene matches. The CDR3, as DNA: TGCGCCAGCATGGGGCTAGCGGGGGATCTCGGGGAGCTGTTTTTT. Its translation is CASMGLAGDLGELFF. Full variable domain (outside the CDR3, taken from reference TRBV5-1 and TRBJ2-2): KAGVTQTPRYLIKTRGQQVTLSCSPISGHRSVSWYQQTPGQGLQFLFEYFSETQRNKGNFPGRFSGRQFSNSRSEMNVSTLELGDSALYLCASMGLAGDLGELFFGEGSRLTVL.

The chain joins TRBV29-1 to TRBJ2-6; D remains unclear. This CDR3 is built from 14 residues. CDR1 is SQVTM, CDR2 ANQGSEA, per germline. Trimming took 7 bases from V and 3 from J, leaving 13 bases between them. In DNA form, the CDR3 reads TGCAGCGCCATGCCCCCCGGTGGGGCCAACGTCCTGACTTTC. It translates to CSAMPPGGANVLTF.

This clonotype came up a few times. This sequence joins TRBV12-3 or TRBV12-4 and TRBJ2-1, with D tentatively TRBD1 (6 bases). V was pared by 6 bases and J by 9 bases, with 18 bases between. There are 14 residues in the CDR3. As DNA, the CDR3 is TGTGCCAGCAGACTCCGGGCAGGGGCGCTTGAGCAGTTCTTC. The encoded protein is CASRLRAGALEQFF.

The chain employs TRBV11-2 and TRBJ2-7; TRBD2 agrees at 10 bases. Germline V gene lookup returns CDR1 SGHAT and CDR2 FQNNGV. J was trimmed by 1 base and V by 0 bases; bases with no gene match: 9. The CDR3 totals 18 residues. The CDR3 reads CASSLESGGTSVSYEQYF. Here the CDR3 DNA reads TGTGCCAGCAGCTTAGAGTCCGGAGGGACTAGCGTTTCCTACGAGCAGTACTTC.